Reported below is one T cell receptor beta chain. Antigen specificity is unknown. Library preparation for TCR beta used quantitative 5'-RACE with molecular barcodes. TCRdb itself ran the 5' RACE reads through MiXCR, one entry per CDR3 protein. The sample lists tens of thousands of distinct CDR3 sequences, around 25% occurring once. This sample stems from a study of CD8 T cells in ankylosing spondylitis. V was trimmed by 6 bases and J by 2 bases, leaving 6 bases between them. This CDR3 region has 11 residues. Germline lookup yields CDR1 DFQATT and CDR2 SNEGSKA (reference sequence). Regarding the study as a whole: Ankylosing spondylitis blood seemed to carry a telltale TCR beta motif made of eight or nine highly homologous variants. Prior work had noted some motif variants in reactive arthritis blood and synovial fluid.

The origin of this receptor is a male donor with ankylosing spondylitis or in good health (not recorded which). The J gene is TRBJ2-3, the V gene TRBV20-1; no definite D call. Material: blood, either unsorted or a sorted T cell fraction (not recorded which). This CDR3 reads CSAETTDTQYF. CDR3 DNA sequence: TGCAGTGCAGAAACCACAGATACGCAGTATTTT.